This T cell receptor beta chain was sequenced for a study of blood T cell repertoires in COVID-19 (dated by TCRdb to 2018 to 2020). In terms of the full investigation: Samples from collaborators originated in the United States, Italy and Spain and spanned both the acute and convalescent phases of COVID-19. The sample metadata nearly always contained a de-identified subject ID, COVID-19 status, age in years and sex. The dataset comprised deeply sampled blood TCRbeta repertoires from subjects exposed to, actively infected with, or recovered from COVID-19. Samples came from the ongoing ImmuneRACE study (first 160 participants) plus 1,254 subjects from 6 global collaborators. A freely available public database, intended as a resource for researchers studying the immune response to SARS-CoV-2, is where the repertoires were released. Where available, HLA class I and class II types were taken from metadata supplied by the sample provider and were not determined by assay-based typing. The material from the prospective study consisted of cDNA or gDNA derived from T cells, B-cell-depleted T cells, or PBMCs. What the study reported, not specific to this receptor: The amount of clinical and demographic metadata varied by source and participant and was provided uncurated.

In the prospective study, participants were about 18 to 95 years old, resided in fewer than 25 geographic areas of the United States, and were enrolled through a virtual design. In the prospective study, cohorts were assigned on the basis of participant-reported clinical history obtained from a screening survey and a study questionnaire. For ImmuneRACE Cohort 3, a participant was defined as recovered based on two consecutive negative NP/OP PCR tests, clearance by a healthcare professional, or resolution of symptoms. Mobile phlebotomists in the prospective study collected whole blood, serum and a nasopharyngeal or oropharyngeal swab from every participant. Prospective study participants could optionally give additional blood draws and questionnaires over an approximately two-month period. Before DNA extraction, blood samples from the prospective study were shipped at room temperature or frozen.

About this clone: Its target antigen remains unknown. No clone much larger than this one lies a single base away; base qualities are absent.

TCRbeta CDR3 regions were amplified from genomic DNA by means of the immunoSEQ Assay, a bias-controlled multiplex PCR. In the paper's pipeline: Within the assay, amplification of reference gene primers was used to estimate how many nucleated cells each sample contained. Sequence reads were collapsed and filtered to measure the absolute abundance of every unique TCRbeta CDR3 rearrangement. For each sample, productive Simpson clonality was calculated as the square root of Simpson's diversity index across productive rearrangements. TCRdb provides this immuneACCESS table in a form limited to in-frame rearrangements. Some clones are lacking; in checked studies, under half of them reflect an unresolved V gene, and why the rest are absent is not known. V, J and clone size are taken as reported in that table, and D and trimming were inferred from the DNA itself. For this sample there are about 380,000 clones; more than 75% appear just once. The ten largest clones represent around 1.3% of the sample.

This receptor was obtained from a man in his thirties or forties who had recovered from COVID-19. The sequencing sample was made of PBMCs or T cells enriched from blood (not recorded which).

CDR3 protein: CASSVDSNNQPQHF. The DNA is as follows: TGTGCCAGCAGTGTGGACAGTAACAATCAGCCCCAGCATTTT. The chain is encoded by TRBV2 joined to TRBJ1-5; a tentative D call is TRBD1 (6 bases match). V loses 4 bases, J loses 3 bases, and the germline ends lie 10 bases apart. CDR1 and CDR2 are drawn from the germline V gene: SNHLY, FYNNEI. The CDR3 has 14 amino acids, counting the end cysteine and phenylalanine. The kept DNA is CDR3 alone, 42 bases in frame from the first base.